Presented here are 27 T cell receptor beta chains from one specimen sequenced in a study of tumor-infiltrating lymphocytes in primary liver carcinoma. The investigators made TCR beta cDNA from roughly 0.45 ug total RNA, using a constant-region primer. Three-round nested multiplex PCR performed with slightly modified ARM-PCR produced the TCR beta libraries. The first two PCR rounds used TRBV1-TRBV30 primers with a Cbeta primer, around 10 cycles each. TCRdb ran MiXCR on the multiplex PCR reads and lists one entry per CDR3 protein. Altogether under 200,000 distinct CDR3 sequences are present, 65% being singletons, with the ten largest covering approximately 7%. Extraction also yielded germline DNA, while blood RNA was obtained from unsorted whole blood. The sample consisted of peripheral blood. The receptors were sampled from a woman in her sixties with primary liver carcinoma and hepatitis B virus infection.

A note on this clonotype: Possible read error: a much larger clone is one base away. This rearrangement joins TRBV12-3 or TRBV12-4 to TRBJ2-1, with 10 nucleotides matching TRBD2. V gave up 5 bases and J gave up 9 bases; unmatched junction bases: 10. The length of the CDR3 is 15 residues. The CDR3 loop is CASSPGTSVGGEQFF. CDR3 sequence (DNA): TGTGCCAGCAGTCCCGGGACTAGCGTAGGGGGTGAGCAGTTCTTC.

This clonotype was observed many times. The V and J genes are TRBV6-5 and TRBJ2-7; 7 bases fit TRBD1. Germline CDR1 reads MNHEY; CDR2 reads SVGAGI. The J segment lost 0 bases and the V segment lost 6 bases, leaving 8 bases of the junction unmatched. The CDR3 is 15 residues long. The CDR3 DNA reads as TGTGCCAGCAGCCGACAGGGCGCTAACTCCTACGAGCAGTACTTC. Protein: CASSRQGANSYEQYF.

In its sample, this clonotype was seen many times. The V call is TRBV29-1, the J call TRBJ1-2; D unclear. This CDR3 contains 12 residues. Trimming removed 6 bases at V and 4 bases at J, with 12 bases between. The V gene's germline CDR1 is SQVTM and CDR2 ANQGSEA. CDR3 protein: CSVRLTLYGYTF. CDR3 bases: TGCAGCGTCCGCCTAACACTCTATGGCTACACCTTC.

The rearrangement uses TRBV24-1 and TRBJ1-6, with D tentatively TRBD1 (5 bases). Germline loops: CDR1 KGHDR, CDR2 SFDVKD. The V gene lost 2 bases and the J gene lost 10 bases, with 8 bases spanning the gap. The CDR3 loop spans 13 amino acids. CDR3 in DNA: TGTGCCACCAGTGATTACCAGGGATCACCCCTCCACTTT. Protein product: CATSDYQGSPLHF.

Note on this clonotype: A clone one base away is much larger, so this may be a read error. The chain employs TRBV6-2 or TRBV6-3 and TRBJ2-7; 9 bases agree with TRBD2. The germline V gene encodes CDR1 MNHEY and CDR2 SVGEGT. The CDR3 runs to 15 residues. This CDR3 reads CASSTPTSGGYGQYF. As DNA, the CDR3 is TGTGCCAGCAGCACTCCGACTAGCGGAGGGTACGGGCAGTACTTC.

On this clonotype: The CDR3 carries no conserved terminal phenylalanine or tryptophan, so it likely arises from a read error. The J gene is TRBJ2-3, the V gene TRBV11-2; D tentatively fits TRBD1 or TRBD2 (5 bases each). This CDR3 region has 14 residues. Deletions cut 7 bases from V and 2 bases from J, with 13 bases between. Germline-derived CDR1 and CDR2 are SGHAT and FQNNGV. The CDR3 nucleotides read TGTGCCAGCATCCGGGACGGCTACACAGATACGCAGTATCTT. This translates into CASIRDGYTDTQYL.

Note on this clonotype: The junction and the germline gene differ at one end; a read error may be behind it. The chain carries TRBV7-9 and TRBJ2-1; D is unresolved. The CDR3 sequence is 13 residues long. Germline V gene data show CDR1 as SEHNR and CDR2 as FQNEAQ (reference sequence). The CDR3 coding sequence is TGTGCCAGCAGCTTAGACCAATACAATGAGCAGTTCTTT. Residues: CASSLDQYNEQFF.

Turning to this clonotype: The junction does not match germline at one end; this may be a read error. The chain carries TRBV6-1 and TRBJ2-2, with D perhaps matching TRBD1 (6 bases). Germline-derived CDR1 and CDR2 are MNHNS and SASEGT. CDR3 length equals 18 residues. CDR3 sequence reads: CASSEALLGGANAGELFF. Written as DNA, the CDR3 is TGTGCCAGCAGTGAAGCGCTTCTAGGGGGAGCGAACGCCGGGGAGCTGTTTTTT.

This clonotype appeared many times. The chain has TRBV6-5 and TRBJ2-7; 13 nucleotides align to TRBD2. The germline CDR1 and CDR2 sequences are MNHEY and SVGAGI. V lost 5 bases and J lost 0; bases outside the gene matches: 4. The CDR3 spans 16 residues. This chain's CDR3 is CASSLRTSGSSYEQYF. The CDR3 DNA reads TGTGCCAGCAGTCTCCGGACTAGCGGGAGCTCCTACGAGCAGTACTTC.

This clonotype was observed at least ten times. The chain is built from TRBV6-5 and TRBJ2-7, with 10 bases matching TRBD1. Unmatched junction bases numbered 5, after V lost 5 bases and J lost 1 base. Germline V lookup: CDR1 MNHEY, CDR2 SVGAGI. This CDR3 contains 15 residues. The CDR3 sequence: CASSGRDRGSYEQYF. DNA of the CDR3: TGTGCCAGCAGTGGTAGGGACAGGGGTTCCTACGAGCAGTACTTC.

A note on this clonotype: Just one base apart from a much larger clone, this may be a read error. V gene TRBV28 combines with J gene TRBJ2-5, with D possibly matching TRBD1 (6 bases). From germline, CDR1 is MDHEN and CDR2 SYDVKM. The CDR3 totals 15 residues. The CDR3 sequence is CASSLGGLYQETRYF. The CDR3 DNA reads TGTGCCAGCAGTCTTGGGGGCTTGTACCAAGAGACCCGGTACTTC.

In nucleotides, the CDR3 is TGTGCCAGCTCCCGGAGTCCAGGAACCGGGGAGCTGTTTTTT. Translation: CASSRSPGTGELFF. The chain employs TRBV6-6 and TRBJ2-2; D is unclear. The CDR3 extends over 14 amino acids. V lost 8 bases and J 5 bases, leaving 15 bases between the germline ends. From germline, CDR1 is MNHNY and CDR2 SVGAGI (reference sequence).

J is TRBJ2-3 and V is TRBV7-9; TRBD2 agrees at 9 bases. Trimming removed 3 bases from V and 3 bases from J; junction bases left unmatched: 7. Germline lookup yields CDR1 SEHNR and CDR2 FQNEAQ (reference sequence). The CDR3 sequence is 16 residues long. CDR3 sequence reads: CASSFGVAGETDTQYF. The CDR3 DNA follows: TGTGCCAGCAGCTTTGGGGTAGCGGGAGAAACAGATACGCAGTATTTT.

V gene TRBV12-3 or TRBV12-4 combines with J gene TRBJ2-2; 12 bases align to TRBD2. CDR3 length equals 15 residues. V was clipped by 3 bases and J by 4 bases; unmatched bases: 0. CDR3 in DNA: TGTGCCAGCAGTTTGACTAGCGGGGGCACCGGGGAGCTGTTTTTT. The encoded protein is CASSLTSGGTGELFF.

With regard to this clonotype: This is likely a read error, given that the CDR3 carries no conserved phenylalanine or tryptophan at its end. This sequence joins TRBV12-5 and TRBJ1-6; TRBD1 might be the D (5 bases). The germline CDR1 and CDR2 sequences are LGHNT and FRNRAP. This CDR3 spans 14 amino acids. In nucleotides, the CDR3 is TGTGCCAGTGGATCCAGGGACTCGAATTCACCCCTCCACCTT. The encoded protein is CASGSRDSNSPLHL.

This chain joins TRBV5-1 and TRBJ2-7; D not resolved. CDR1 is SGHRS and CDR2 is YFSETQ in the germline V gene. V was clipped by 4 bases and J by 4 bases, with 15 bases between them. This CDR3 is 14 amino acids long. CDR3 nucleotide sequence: TGCGCCAGCAGCGCCGAGGCACTTAATTACGAGCAGTACTTC. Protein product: CASSAEALNYEQYF.

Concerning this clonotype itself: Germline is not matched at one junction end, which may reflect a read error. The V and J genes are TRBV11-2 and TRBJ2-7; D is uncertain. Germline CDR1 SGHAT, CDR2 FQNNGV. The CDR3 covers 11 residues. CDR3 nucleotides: TGTGCCAGCAGCTTCGCCTGCGAGAAGTACTTC. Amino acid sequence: CASSFACEKYF.

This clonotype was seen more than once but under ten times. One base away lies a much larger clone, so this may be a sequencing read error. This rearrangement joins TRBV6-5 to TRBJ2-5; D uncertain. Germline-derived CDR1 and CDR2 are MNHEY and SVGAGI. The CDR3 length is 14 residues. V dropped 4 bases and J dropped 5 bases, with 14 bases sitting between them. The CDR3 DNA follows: TGTGCCAGCAGTTTAGCTATTTCCTGGGAGACCCAGTACTTC. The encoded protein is CASSLAISWETQYF.

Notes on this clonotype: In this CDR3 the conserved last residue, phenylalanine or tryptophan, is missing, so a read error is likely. As DNA, the CDR3 is TGCAGCGTTGAAAGCTTGTCGATCTACAATGAGCAGTTCGTC. This translates into CSVESLSIYNEQFV. The chain employs TRBV29-1 and TRBJ2-1; D not certain. V was clipped by 2 bases and J by 3 bases, with 11 bases between them. Germline V gives CDR1 SQVTM, CDR2 ANQGSEA. The CDR3 has 14 amino acids.

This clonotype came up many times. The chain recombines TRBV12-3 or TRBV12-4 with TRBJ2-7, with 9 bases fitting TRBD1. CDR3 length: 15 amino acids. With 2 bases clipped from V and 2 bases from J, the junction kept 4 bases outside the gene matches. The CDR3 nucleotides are TGTGCCAGCAGTTTAAGGGACAGGGCGCCCTACGAGCAGTACTTC. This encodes CASSLRDRAPYEQYF.

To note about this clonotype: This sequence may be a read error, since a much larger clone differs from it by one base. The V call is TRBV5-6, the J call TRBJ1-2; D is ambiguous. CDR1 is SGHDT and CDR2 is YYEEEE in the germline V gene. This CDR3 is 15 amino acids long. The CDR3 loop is CVSSPHRTNSYGYTF. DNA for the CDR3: TGTGTCAGCAGCCCCCACCGGACGAATAGCTATGGCTACACCTTC.

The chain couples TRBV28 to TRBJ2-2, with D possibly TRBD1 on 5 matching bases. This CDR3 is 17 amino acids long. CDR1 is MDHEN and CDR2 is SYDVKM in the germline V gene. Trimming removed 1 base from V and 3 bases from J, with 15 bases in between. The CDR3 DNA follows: TGTGCCAGCAGTTTATTTTCAGGGTACGCGGACACCGGGGAGCTGTTTTTT. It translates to CASSLFSGYADTGELFF.

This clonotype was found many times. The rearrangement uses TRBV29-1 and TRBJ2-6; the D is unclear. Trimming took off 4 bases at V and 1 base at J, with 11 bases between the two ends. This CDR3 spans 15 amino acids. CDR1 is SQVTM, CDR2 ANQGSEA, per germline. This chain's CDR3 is CSVVTEVSGANVLTF. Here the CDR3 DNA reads TGCAGCGTTGTGACCGAGGTTTCTGGGGCCAACGTCCTGACTTTC.

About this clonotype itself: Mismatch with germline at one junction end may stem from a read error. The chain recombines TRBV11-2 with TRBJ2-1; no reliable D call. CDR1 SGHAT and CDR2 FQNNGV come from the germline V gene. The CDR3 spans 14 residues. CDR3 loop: CANSPTSSYNEHFF. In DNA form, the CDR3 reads TGTGCCAACAGCCCCACGAGCTCCTACAATGAGCACTTCTTC.

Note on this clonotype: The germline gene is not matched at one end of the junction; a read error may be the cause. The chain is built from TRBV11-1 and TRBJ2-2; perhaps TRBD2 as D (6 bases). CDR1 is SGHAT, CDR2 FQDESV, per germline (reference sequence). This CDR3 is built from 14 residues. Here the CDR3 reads CVSCRSREAGELFF. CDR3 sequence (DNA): TGTGTCAGCTGCCGGAGCAGGGAGGCGGGGGAGCTGTTTTTT.

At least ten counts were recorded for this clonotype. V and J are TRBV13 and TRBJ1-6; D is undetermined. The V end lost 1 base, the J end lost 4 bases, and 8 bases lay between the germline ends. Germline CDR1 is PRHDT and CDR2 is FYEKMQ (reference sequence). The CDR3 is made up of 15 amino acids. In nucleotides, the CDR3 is TGTGCCAGCAGCTTAGATCGAGGGTATAATTCACCCCTCCACTTT. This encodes CASSLDRGYNSPLHF.

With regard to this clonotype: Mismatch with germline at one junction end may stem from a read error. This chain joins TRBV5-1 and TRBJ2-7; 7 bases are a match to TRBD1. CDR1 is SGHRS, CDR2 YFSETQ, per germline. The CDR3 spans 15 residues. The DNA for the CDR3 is TGCGCCAACAGCTTGTCCTGGGGACAGAACTACGAGCAATACTTC. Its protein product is CANSLSWGQNYEQYF.